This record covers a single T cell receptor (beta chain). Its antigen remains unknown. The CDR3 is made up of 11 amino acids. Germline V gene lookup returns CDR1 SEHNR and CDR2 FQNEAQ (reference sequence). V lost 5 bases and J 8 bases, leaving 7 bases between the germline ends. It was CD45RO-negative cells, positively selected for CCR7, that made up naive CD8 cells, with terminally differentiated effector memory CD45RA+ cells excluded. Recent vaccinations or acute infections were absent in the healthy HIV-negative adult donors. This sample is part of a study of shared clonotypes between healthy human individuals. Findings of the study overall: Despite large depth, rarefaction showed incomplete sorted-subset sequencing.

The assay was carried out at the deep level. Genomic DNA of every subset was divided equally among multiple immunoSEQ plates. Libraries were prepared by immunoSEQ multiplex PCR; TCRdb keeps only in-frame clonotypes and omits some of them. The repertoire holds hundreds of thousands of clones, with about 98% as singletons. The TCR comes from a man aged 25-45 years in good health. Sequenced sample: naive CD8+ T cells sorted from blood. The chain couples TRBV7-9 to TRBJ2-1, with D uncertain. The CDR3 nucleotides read TGTGCCAGCAGCCAGACCCATGAGCAGTTCTTC. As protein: CASSQTHEQFF.